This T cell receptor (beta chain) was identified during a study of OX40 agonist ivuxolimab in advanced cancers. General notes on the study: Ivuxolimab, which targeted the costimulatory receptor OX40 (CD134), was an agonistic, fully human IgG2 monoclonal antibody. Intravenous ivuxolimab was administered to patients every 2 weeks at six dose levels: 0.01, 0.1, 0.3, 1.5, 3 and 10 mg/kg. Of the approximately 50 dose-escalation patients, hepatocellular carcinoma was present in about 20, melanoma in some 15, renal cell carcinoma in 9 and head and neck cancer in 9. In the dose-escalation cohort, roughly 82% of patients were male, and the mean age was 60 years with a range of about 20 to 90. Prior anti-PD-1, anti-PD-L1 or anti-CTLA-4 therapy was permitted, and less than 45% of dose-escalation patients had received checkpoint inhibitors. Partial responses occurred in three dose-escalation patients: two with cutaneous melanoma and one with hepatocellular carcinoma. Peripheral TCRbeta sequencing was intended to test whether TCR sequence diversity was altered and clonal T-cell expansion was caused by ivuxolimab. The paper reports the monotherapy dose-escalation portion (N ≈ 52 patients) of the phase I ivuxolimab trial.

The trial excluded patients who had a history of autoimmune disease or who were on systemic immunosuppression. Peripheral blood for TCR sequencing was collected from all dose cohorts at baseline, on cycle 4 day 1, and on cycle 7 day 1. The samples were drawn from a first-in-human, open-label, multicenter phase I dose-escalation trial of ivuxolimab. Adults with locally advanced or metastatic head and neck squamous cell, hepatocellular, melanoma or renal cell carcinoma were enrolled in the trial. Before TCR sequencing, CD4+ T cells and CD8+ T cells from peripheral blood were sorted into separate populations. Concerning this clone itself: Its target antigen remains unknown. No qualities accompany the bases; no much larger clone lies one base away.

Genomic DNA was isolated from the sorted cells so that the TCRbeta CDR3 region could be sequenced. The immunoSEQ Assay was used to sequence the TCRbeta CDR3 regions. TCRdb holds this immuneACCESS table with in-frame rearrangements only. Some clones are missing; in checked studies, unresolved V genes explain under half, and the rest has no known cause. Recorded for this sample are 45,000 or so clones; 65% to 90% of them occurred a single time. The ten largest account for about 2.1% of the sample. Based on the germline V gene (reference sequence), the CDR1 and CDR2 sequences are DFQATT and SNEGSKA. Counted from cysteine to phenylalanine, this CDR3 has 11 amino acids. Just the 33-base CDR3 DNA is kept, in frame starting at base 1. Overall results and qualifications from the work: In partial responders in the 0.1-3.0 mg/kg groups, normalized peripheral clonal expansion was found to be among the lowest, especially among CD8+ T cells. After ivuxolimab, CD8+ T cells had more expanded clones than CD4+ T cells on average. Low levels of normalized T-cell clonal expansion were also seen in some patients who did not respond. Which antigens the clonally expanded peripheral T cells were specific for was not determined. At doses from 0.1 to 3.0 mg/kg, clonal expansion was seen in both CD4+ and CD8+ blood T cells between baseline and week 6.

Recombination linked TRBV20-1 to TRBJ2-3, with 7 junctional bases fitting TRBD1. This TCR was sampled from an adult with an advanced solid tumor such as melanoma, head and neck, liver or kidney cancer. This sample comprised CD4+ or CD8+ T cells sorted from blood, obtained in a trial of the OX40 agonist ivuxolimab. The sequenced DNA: TGCAGGATAGGACAGGCGGATACGCAGTATTTT. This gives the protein CRIGQADTQYF.